This TCR beta chain was identified during a study of cytotoxic CD8 clonotypes in ibrutinib-treated CLL. Notes on the study in general: Pretreatment clonality was elevated relative to age-matched healthy donors and paralleled circulating CD8+ T-cell counts. Whereas clonality rose at ibrutinib response, it declined toward baseline at progression.

The length of the CDR3 is 14 residues. Germline CDR1 LNHDA, CDR2 SQIVND (reference sequence). V shed 0 bases and J shed 5 bases, with 8 bases lying between them. TCRdb's copy holds only in-frame clones and misses some; the assay was immunoSEQ multiplex PCR. The data contain roughly 200,000 clones, about three quarters of them singletons. On this clone: Antigen specificity is unknown.

The source was PBMCs, collected after 12 months of ibrutinib treatment. The sequence was collected from a human donor with chronic lymphocytic leukemia. The rearrangement links TRBV19 to TRBJ2-1; no reliable D call. CDR3 nucleotide sequence: TGTGCCAGTAGTATAGACTCCGAGCACAATGAGCAGTTCTTC. As protein: CASSIDSEHNEQFF.